Shown below are 27 T cell receptor beta chains from a single sample sequenced in a study of regulatory T cells in long-lasting Graves disease. Through Arm-PCR of CDR3 regions and iRepertoire HTBI primers, TCR beta libraries were built. MiXCR, run by TCRdb on the multiplex PCR reads, gives a single entry per CDR3 protein. This table has a few hundred thousand distinct CDR3 sequences, 15% to 20% appearing once. As for time point: newly diagnosed GD, antithyroid drugs for less than 3 months. Making the TCR library involved RNA that had been extracted from PBMCs. These data were also filed under a second study, of T cells in Graves' hyperthyroidism and ophthalmopathy.

This specimen consisted of peripheral blood mononuclear cells (PBMCs), obtained at new diagnosis, from a patient treated with antithyroid drugs. Receptor source: a man between 40 and 49 years old with Graves disease.

The rearrangement links TRBV5-1 to TRBJ2-7; maybe TRBD2 (6 bases). Trimming left V 6 bases short and J 9 bases short, with 19 bases between. The CDR3 extends over 13 amino acids. Looked up from germline, CDR1 is SGHRS and CDR2 is YFSETQ. The CDR3 here is CASTLALASGQYF. The CDR3 bases are TGCGCCAGCACTCTCGCACTAGCATCCGGGCAGTACTTC.

This clonotype appeared a few times. V is TRBV6-2 or TRBV6-3 and J is TRBJ2-3, with D uncertain. The CDR3 extends over 15 amino acids. The germline CDR1 and CDR2 sequences are MNHEY and SVGEGT. V was shortened by 5 bases and J by 5 bases, with 17 bases between the two germline ends. The CDR3 DNA sequence: TGTGCCAGCAGTCCCGCCATTCGGGTAGGAGATACGCAGTATTTT. The encoded protein is CASSPAIRVGDTQYF.

This clonotype has ten or more counts. The rearrangement joins TRBV18 to TRBJ1-2, with D hard to call. V was shortened by 3 bases and J by 3 bases, with 14 bases between the two germline ends. The CDR3 contains 15 residues. CDR1 is KGHSH, CDR2 LQKENI, per germline. In DNA form, the CDR3 reads TGTGCCAGCTCACCGACTAGACAACAGCACTATGGCTACACCTTC. It specifies CASSPTRQQHYGYTF.

This clonotype has ten or more counts. This rearrangement joins TRBV20-1 to TRBJ2-1, with 11 bases lining up with TRBD2. This CDR3 is built from 14 residues. The trim removed 6 bases at V and 6 bases at J, leaving 7 bases unmatched. CDR1 and CDR2 (germline): DFQATT, SNEGSKA (reference sequence). The CDR3 spells CSADRLAGRNEQFF. The CDR3 DNA reads TGCAGTGCGGACCGACTAGCGGGGCGCAATGAGCAGTTCTTC.

This clonotype was seen repeatedly, ten times or more. This chain joins TRBV6-1 and TRBJ2-5; 7 positions agree with TRBD2. The germline CDR1 and CDR2 sequences are MNHNS and SASEGT. CDR3 length: 15 residues. V trimming: 5 bases; J trimming: 1 base; junction bases outside the gene matches: 7. The CDR3 DNA reads TGTGCCAGCAGTATCGCCCGGGGGGTCCAAGAGACCCAGTACTTC. Its translation is CASSIARGVQETQYF.

This clonotype was detected many times. The chain has TRBV28 and TRBJ2-5; D not resolved. This CDR3 has 13 residues. Germline values: CDR1 MDHEN, CDR2 SYDVKM. The ends were cut back, 5 bases at V and 3 bases at J, with 10 bases in the middle. The CDR3 here is CASSILAEETQYF. CDR3 bases: TGTGCCAGCAGTATCCTGGCGGAAGAGACCCAGTACTTC. Full variable domain (outside the CDR3, taken from reference TRBV28 and TRBJ2-5): DVKVTQSSRYLVKRTGEKVFLECVQDMDHENMFWYRQDPGLGLRLIYFSYDVKMKEKGDIPEGYSVSREKKERFSLILESASTNQTSMYLCASSILAEETQYFGPGTRLLVL.

Concerning this clonotype: Because the CDR3 is missing its conserved closing phenylalanine or tryptophan, this is likely a read error. The V gene is TRBV13, the J gene TRBJ1-4; 7 nucleotides line up with TRBD1. The J segment lost 8 bases and the V segment lost 1 base, leaving 4 bases of the junction unmatched. Germline V gene sequence: CDR1 PRHDT, CDR2 FYEKMQ (reference sequence). This CDR3 has 14 amino acids. The CDR3 reads CASSLARGEEKLFL. The CDR3 region has the DNA TGTGCCAGCAGCTTAGCCAGGGGGGAGGAAAAACTGTTTTTG.

This clonotype was counted at least ten times. The chain links TRBV20-1 to TRBJ2-7, with a possible D match to TRBD1 (6 bases). The germline V and J ends were trimmed by 0 bases and 6 bases, with 9 bases remaining between them. Germline CDR1 is DFQATT and CDR2 is SNEGSKA (reference sequence). CDR3 length: 12 residues. CDR3 DNA: TGCAGTGCTAGAGAGGGGGCGCGCGAGCAGTACTTC. Translation gives CSAREGAREQYF.

The chain employs TRBV10-2 and TRBJ1-6; D remains unclear. Germline CDR1 reads WSHSY; CDR2 reads SAAADI. Trimming pared 2 bases from V and 8 bases from J, leaving 10 bases between. This CDR3 contains 14 residues. The CDR3 sequence is CASSEQRLDSPLHF. The CDR3 DNA reads TGCGCCAGCAGTGAGCAACGGCTGGATTCACCCCTCCACTTT.

This clonotype has just a few counts. The chain combines TRBV5-1 with TRBJ2-1; D not certain. V lost 0 bases to trimming and J lost 2 bases, with 12 bases between them. The CDR3 spans 16 residues. Germline CDR1 reads SGHRS; CDR2 reads YFSETQ. CDR3 loop: CASSLEVTLTYNEQFF. CDR3 nucleotides: TGCGCCAGCAGCTTGGAGGTGACTCTCACCTACAATGAGCAGTTCTTC.

There are many counts of this clonotype. The gene calls are TRBV29-1 and TRBJ1-5; no clear D gene. V lost 4 bases and J 4 bases, leaving 11 bases between the germline ends. The germline V gene has CDR1 SQVTM and CDR2 ANQGSEA. The CDR3 consists of 13 residues. The DNA of the CDR3 is TGCAGCGTTGGGGAGGTCGGGAATCAGCCCCAGCATTTT. Amino acids: CSVGEVGNQPQHF.

This chain links TRBV6-5 with TRBJ2-3; TRBD1 aligns across 7 bases. The CDR3 runs 17 residues. After removal of 0 bases from V and 0 bases from J, the junction contained 6 bases not matched to a gene. Germline V lookup: CDR1 MNHEY, CDR2 SVGAGI. In DNA form, the CDR3 reads TGTGCCAGCAGTTACTCGAGGGGGCCTTCTAGCACAGATACGCAGTATTTT. Translation gives CASSYSRGPSSTDTQYF.

The rearrangement uses TRBV11-2 and TRBJ2-5; TRBD1 or TRBD2 may be the D gene (6 bases each). The germline gives CDR1 SGHAT, CDR2 FQNNGV. The V end was cut by 0 bases, the J end by 5 bases, with 10 bases between. The CDR3 consists of 14 residues. Written as DNA, the CDR3 is TGTGCCAGCAGCTTAGAGGGGGGCCGGGAGACCCAGTACTTC. It specifies CASSLEGGRETQYF.

The table lists this clonotype with a few counts. The chain carries TRBV6-1 and TRBJ2-1, with 7 bases lining up with TRBD2. This CDR3 region has 17 residues. The V segment lost 0 bases and the J segment 0 bases; nucleotides outside the gene matches: 5. The V gene's germline CDR1 is MNHNS and CDR2 SASEGT. CDR3 sequence: CASSEARGGTSYNEQFF. CDR3 in DNA: TGTGCCAGCAGTGAAGCGCGCGGGGGTACCTCCTACAATGAGCAGTTCTTC.

This chain connects TRBV28 to TRBJ1-2; no clear D gene. The CDR3 contains 14 residues. The V gene lost 2 bases and the J gene lost 2 bases, with 9 bases spanning the gap. Germline lookup yields CDR1 MDHEN and CDR2 SYDVKM. The CDR3 region is CASSLKRKNYGYTF. The CDR3 bases are TGTGCCAGCAGTTTAAAACGGAAAAACTATGGCTACACCTTC.

Remarks on this clonotype: Since a much larger clone is just one base distant, this may be a read error. This chain uses TRBV5-1 with TRBJ2-7; D uncertain. There are 13 residues in the CDR3. The germline V gene encodes CDR1 SGHRS and CDR2 YFSETQ. The CDR3 DNA follows: TGCGCCAGCAGCTTGGAAGCAACCTACGAGCAGCACTTC. Translating it yields CASSLEATYEQHF.

This sequence joins TRBV7-8 and TRBJ1-1, with D tentatively TRBD1 (6 bases). V dropped 1 base and J dropped 2 bases, with 11 bases sitting between them. Germline V CDR1 and CDR2: SGHVS, FQNEAQ. The CDR3 loop spans 15 amino acids. The CDR3 DNA follows: TGTGCCAGCAGCTTAGTTGGGGGGGCCAACACTGAAGCTTTCTTT. This encodes CASSLVGGANTEAFF.

This clonotype occurred many times. V usage is TRBV28 and J usage is TRBJ1-1; D is undetermined. Germline V gene data show CDR1 as MDHEN and CDR2 as SYDVKM. The CDR3 runs 13 residues. Between the trimmed V and J ends, which lost 3 bases and 0 bases, there was a span of 5 bases. The CDR3 DNA is TGTGCCAGCAGTTTTGGATTGAACACTGAAGCTTTCTTT. This codes for CASSFGLNTEAFF.

The rearrangement links TRBV7-9 to TRBJ2-5; 7 positions match TRBD2. V was clipped by 4 bases and J by 1 base; unmatched bases: 6. This CDR3 is 15 amino acids long. Germline V gene data show CDR1 as SEHNR and CDR2 as FQNEAQ (reference sequence). This CDR3 is CASSSIGLVQETQYF. The CDR3 region has the DNA TGTGCCAGCAGCTCAATCGGACTAGTCCAAGAGACCCAGTACTTC.

Ten or more counts support this clonotype. The chain links TRBV2 to TRBJ2-3; no clear D. V was clipped by 3 bases and J by 3 bases, with 1 base between them. Germline CDR1 and CDR2: SNHLY and FYNNEI. There are 11 residues in the CDR3. CDR3 amino acids: CASSETDTQYF. Written as DNA, the CDR3 is TGTGCCAGCAGTGAGACAGATACGCAGTATTTT.

Ten or more counts support this clonotype. The V and J genes are TRBV5-1 and TRBJ2-1; D is possibly TRBD1 (6 bases). V shed 4 bases and J shed 5 bases, with 13 bases lying between them. CDR3 length: 14 amino acids. The V gene's germline CDR1 is SGHRS and CDR2 YFSETQ. CDR3 region: CASSAIQGNNEQFF. CDR3 nucleotides: TGCGCCAGCAGCGCCATACAGGGAAACAATGAGCAGTTCTTC.

The chain joins TRBV3-1 to TRBJ2-2, with D unresolved. The CDR3 spans 13 residues. CDR1 is LGHDT, CDR2 YNNKEL, per germline (reference sequence). The germline V and J ends were trimmed by 6 bases and 1 base, with 6 bases remaining between them. The DNA of the CDR3 is TGTGCCAGCAGATGGGGGAACACCGGGGAGCTGTTTTTT. It translates to CASRWGNTGELFF.

The rearrangement joins TRBV6-2 or TRBV6-3 to TRBJ2-5; possibly TRBD2 for D (5 bases). V was cut by 2 bases and J by 3 bases, with 10 bases left in between. The CDR3 contains 14 residues. Germline CDR1 reads MNHEY; CDR2 reads SVGEGT. CDR3: CASSYRESKETQYF. In DNA form, the CDR3 reads TGTGCCAGCAGTTACAGGGAGTCTAAAGAGACCCAGTACTTC.

As concerns this clonotype: Being one base from a much bigger clone, this may be a read error. The chain links TRBV9 to TRBJ2-2, with 8 bases matching TRBD2. CDR3 size: 15 residues. From germline, CDR1 is SGDLS and CDR2 YYNGEE. The CDR3 nucleotides read TGTGCCGGCAGACCGCGGGGGGCGAACACCGGGGAGCTGTTTTTT. This sequence encodes CAGRPRGANTGELFF.

This clonotype was counted between two and nine times. The junction shows a germline mismatch at one end, possibly a read error. The chain is built from TRBV30 and TRBJ2-7; D is possibly TRBD1 or TRBD2 (5 bases each). CDR3 length equals 11 residues. Germline CDR1 GTSNPN, CDR2 SVGIG (reference sequence). DNA for the CDR3: TGTGCCTGGAGTGTAAACGGGGCACGTAACTTC. Protein sequence: CAWSVNGARNF.

This clonotype was observed at least ten times. The rearrangement links TRBV20-1 to TRBJ1-1, with TRBD1 matching over 8 bases. Germline CDR1 DFQATT, CDR2 SNEGSKA (reference sequence). V shed 1 base, J shed 5 bases, and the junction held 6 bases outside the gene matches. This CDR3 has 14 amino acids. The chain's CDR3 is CSARAAGGRTEAFF. The CDR3 DNA is TGCAGTGCTAGAGCCGCAGGGGGCAGAACTGAAGCTTTCTTT.

This clonotype was counted ten times or more. J is TRBJ1-5 and V is TRBV5-1; 8 bases match TRBD1. V lost 3 bases and J lost 2; bases outside the gene matches: 7. CDR1 SGHRS and CDR2 YFSETQ come from the germline V gene. There are 16 residues in the CDR3. The CDR3 DNA reads as TGCGCCAGCAGCTGGGACAGGCCTCGGGGCAATCAGCCCCAGCATTTT. Amino acid sequence: CASSWDRPRGNQPQHF.